This T cell receptor (beta chain) stems from a study of T-cell memory formation after mild COVID-19. On this clonotype itself: Its antigen is as yet unknown.

MiXCR, applied by TCRdb to the 5' RACE reads, yields one record per CDR3 protein. The sample lists 500,000 to 650,000 distinct CDR3 sequences, about 20% occurring once. Study-wide results and caveats: Mostly located in CM and EM were contracting CD4+ clones, with contracting CD8+ clones located in EMRA. The SARS-CoV-2 specificity of second-wave clones reaching peak at day 37 remained unverified. Detection of some responders pre-infection suggested pre-existing cross-reactive memory T cells participated.

The CDR3 runs to 14 residues. Between the trimmed V and J ends, which lost 6 bases and 2 bases, there was a span of 11 bases. The chain uses TRBV12-3 or TRBV12-4 and TRBJ1-3; D might be TRBD1 (5 bases). Specimen: PBMCs or a T cell subset sorted from them (not recorded which). This clonotype originated in an adult woman who had mild COVID-19 (a few samples of this study predate the infection). Cell type and time point are not known. CDR3 sequence (DNA): TGTGCCAGCAGCCCAGGGTTAGCTGGAAACACCATATATTTT. This gives the protein CASSPGLAGNTIYF.